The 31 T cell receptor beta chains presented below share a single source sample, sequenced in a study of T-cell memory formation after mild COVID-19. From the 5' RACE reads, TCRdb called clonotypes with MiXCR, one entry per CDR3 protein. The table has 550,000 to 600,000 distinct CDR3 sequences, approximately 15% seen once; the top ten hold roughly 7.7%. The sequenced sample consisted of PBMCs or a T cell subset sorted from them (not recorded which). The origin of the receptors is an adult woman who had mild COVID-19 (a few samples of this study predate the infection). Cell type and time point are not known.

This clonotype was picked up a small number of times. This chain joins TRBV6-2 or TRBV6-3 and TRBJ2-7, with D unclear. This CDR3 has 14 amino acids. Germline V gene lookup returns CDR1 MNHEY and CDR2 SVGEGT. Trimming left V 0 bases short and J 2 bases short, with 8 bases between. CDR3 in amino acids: CASSYSHVPYEQYF. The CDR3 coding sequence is TGTGCCAGCAGTTACTCCCATGTACCCTACGAGCAGTACTTC.

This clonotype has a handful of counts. The DNA for the CDR3 is TGTGCCAGCAGTCTGTACGGGGGACTAGCGGGCCTCTCCTACAATGAGCAGTTCTTC. As protein: CASSLYGGLAGLSYNEQFF. This chain connects TRBV6-6 to TRBJ2-1, with TRBD2 matching 12 bases. The trim removed 5 bases at V and 0 bases at J, leaving 11 bases unmatched. CDR1 is MNHNY and CDR2 is SVGAGI in the germline V gene (reference sequence). This CDR3 is 19 amino acids long.

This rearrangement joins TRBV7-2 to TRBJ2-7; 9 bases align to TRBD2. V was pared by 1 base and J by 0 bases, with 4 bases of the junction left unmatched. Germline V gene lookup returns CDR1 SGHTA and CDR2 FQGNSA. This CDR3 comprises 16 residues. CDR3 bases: TGTGCCAGCAGCTTAGGACTAGCGGAGAGCTCCTACGAGCAGTACTTC. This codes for CASSLGLAESSYEQYF. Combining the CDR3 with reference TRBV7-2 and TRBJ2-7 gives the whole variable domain GAGVSQSPSNKVTEKGKDVELRCDPISGHTALYWYRQSLGQGLEFLIYFQGNSAPDKSGLPSDRFSAERTGGSVSTLTIQRTQQEDSAVYLCASSLGLAESSYEQYFGPGTRLTVT.

This CDR3 is CASSIYSPILAGGPVSSYNEQFF. The CDR3 nucleotides are TGTGCCAGTAGTATCTATTCCCCGATACTAGCGGGGGGGCCGGTCAGCTCCTACAATGAGCAGTTCTTC. The chain recombines TRBV19 with TRBJ2-1, with TRBD2 identical over 13 bases. Germline CDR1 LNHDA, CDR2 SQIVND (reference sequence). This CDR3 spans 23 amino acids. V lost 3 bases, J lost 0 bases, and 20 bases stayed unmatched.

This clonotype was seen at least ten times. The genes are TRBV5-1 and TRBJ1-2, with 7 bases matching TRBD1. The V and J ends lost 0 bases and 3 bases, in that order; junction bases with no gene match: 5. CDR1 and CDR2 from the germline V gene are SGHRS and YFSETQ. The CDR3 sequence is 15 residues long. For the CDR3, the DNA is TGCGCCAGCAGCTTGGGATGGCAGGGGGACTATGGCTACACCTTC. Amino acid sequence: CASSLGWQGDYGYTF.

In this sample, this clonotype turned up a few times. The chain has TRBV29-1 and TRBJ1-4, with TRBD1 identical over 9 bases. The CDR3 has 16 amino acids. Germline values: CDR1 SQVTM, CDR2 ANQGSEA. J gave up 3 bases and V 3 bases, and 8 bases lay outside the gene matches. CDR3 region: CSVDGTGRAANEKLFF. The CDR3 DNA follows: TGCAGCGTTGATGGGACAGGGCGGGCAGCTAATGAAAAACTGTTTTTT.

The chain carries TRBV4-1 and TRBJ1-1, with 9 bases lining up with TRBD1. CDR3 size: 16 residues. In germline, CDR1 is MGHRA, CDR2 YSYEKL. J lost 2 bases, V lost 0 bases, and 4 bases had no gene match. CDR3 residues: CASSQDGTGRNTEAFF. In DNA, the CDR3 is TGCGCCAGCAGCCAAGATGGGACAGGGCGCAACACTGAAGCTTTCTTT.

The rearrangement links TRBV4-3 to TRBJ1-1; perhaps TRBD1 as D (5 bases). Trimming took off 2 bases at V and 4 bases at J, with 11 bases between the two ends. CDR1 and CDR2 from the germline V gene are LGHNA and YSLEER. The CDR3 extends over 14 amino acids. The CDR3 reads CASSQPQQGTEAFF. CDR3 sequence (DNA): TGCGCCAGCAGCCAACCACAGCAGGGCACTGAAGCTTTCTTT.

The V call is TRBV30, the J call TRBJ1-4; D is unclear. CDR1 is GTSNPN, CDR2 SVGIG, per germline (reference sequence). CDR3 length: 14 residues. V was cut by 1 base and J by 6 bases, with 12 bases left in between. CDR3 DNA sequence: TGTGCCTGGAGTGCCGGGAACCGCGATGAAAAACTGTTTTTT. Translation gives CAWSAGNRDEKLFF.

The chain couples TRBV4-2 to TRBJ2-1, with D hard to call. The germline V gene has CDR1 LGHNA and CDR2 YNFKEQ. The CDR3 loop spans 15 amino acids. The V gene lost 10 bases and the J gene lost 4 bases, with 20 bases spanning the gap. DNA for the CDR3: TGTGCCACCGCCCCGGGTCCTATGCTTTACAATGAGCAGTTCTTC. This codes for CATAPGPMLYNEQFF.

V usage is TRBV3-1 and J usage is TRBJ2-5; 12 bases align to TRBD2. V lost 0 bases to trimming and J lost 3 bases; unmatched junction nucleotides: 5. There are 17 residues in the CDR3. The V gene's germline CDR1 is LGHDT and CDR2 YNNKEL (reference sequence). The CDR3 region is CASSQEGLAGPKETQYF. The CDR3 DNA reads TGTGCCAGCAGCCAAGAAGGACTAGCGGGACCGAAAGAGACCCAGTACTTC.

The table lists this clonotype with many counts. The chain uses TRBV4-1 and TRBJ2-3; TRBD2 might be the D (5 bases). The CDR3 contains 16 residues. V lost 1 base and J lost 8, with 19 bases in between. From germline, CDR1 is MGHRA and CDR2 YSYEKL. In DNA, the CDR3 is TGCGCCAGCAGCCAAGTGGGCCTTCTTACTCGGGGTACGCAGTATTTT. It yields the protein CASSQVGLLTRGTQYF.

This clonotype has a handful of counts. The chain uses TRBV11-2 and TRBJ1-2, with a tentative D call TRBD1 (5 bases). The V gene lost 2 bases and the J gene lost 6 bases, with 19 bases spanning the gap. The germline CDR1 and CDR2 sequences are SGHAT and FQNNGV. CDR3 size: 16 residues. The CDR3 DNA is TGTGCCAGCAGCTTACGGTCTGGCCGCGGGGGTCATGGCTACACCTTC. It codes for CASSLRSGRGGHGYTF.

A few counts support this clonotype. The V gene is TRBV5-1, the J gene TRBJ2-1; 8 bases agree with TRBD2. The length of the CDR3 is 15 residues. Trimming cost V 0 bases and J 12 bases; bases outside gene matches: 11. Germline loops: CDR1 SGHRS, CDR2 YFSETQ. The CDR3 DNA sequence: TGCGCCAGCAGCTTGGGGGTAGCGGGGCCACGGGGGCAGTTCTTC. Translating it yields CASSLGVAGPRGQFF.

The CDR3 DNA reads TGTGCCACCAGTGAGGGGGGTCGACGGAGCAATCAGCCCCAGCATTTT. This translates into CATSEGGRRSNQPQHF. This chain links TRBV24-1 with TRBJ1-5, with D possibly TRBD1 on 5 matching bases. CDR1 and CDR2 from the germline V gene are KGHDR and SFDVKD. Trimming took 4 bases from V and 1 from J, leaving 13 bases between them. The CDR3 consists of 16 residues.

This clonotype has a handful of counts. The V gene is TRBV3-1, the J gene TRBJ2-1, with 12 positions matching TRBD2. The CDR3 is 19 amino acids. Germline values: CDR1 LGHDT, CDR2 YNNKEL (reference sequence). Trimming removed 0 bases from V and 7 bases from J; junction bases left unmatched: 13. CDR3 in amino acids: CASSQEFATLAGGRNEQFF. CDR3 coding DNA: TGTGCCAGCAGCCAAGAGTTCGCGACCCTAGCGGGGGGGCGAAATGAGCAGTTCTTC.

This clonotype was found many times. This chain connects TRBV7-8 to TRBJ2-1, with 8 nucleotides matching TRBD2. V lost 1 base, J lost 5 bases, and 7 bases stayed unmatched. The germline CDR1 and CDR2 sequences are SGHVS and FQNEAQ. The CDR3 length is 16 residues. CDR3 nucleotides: TGTGCCAGCAGCTTAGTGACGGGACTAGTTAACAATGAGCAGTTCTTC. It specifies CASSLVTGLVNNEQFF.

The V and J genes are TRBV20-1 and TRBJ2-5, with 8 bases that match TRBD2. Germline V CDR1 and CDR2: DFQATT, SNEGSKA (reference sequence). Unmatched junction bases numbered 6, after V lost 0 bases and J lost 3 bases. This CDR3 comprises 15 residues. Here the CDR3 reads CSARDGTRHEETQYF. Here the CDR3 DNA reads TGCAGTGCTAGAGACGGGACTAGGCATGAAGAGACCCAGTACTTC.

This chain's CDR3 is CSVDRGVDEQYF. The CDR3 coding sequence is TGCAGCGTGGACAGGGGCGTCGACGAGCAGTACTTC. The chain joins TRBV29-1 to TRBJ2-7; 9 bases are a match to TRBD1. Germline V gene sequence: CDR1 SQVTM, CDR2 ANQGSEA. This CDR3 contains 12 residues. V dropped 6 bases and J dropped 5; count of bases not matched to a gene: 5.

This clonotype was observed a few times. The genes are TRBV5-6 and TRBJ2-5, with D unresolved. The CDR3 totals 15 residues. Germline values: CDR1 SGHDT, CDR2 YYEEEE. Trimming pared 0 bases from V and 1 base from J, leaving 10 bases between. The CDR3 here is CASSLVISGQETQYF. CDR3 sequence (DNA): TGTGCCAGCAGCTTGGTTATTTCAGGCCAAGAGACCCAGTACTTC.

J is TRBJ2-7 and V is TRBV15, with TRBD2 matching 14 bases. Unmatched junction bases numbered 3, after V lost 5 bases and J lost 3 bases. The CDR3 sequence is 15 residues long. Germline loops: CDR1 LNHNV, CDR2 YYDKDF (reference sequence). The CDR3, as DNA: TGTGCCACCAGCGGCGGGACTAGCGGGAGCTACGAGCAGTACTTC. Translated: CATSGGTSGSYEQYF.

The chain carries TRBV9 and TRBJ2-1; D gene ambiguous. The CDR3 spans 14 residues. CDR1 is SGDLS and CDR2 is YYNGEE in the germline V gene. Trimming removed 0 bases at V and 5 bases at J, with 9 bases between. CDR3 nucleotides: TGTGCCAGCAGCGTAGGGAACCCGAACAATGAGCAGTTCTTC. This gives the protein CASSVGNPNNEQFF.

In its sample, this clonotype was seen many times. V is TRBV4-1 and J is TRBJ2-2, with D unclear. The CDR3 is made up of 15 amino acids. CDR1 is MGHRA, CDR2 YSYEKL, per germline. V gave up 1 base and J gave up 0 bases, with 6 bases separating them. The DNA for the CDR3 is TGCGCCAGCAGCCAAGGAACCGCGAACACCGGGGAGCTGTTTTTT. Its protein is CASSQGTANTGELFF.

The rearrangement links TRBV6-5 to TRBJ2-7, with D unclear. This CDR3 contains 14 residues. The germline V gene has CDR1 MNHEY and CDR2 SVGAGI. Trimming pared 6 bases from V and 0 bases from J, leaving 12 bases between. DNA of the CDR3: TGTGCCAGCAGGTCCGAGCCTAGCTCCTACGAGCAGTACTTC. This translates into CASRSEPSSYEQYF.

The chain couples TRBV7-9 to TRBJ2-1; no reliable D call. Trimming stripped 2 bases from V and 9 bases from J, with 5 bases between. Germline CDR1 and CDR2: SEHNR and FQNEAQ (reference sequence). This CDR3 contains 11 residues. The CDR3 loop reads CASSLRFEQFF. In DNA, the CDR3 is TGTGCCAGCAGCTTACGGTTTGAGCAGTTCTTC. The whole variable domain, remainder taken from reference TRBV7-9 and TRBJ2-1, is DTGVSQNPRHKITKRGQNVTFRCDPISEHNRLYWYRQTLGQGPEFLTYFQNEAQLEKSRLLSDRFSAERPKGSFSTLEIQRTEQGDSAMYLCASSLRFEQFFGPGTRLTVL.

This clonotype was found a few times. This chain's CDR3 is CASSFGTPSYEQYF. The CDR3, as DNA: TGTGCCAGCAGTTTCGGGACTCCCTCCTACGAGCAGTACTTC. The chain links TRBV6-2 or TRBV6-3 to TRBJ2-7; perhaps TRBD2 as D (6 bases). This CDR3 has 14 residues. CDR1 and CDR2 from the germline V gene are MNHEY and SVGEGT. The V end was cut by 4 bases, the J end by 0 bases, with 10 bases between.

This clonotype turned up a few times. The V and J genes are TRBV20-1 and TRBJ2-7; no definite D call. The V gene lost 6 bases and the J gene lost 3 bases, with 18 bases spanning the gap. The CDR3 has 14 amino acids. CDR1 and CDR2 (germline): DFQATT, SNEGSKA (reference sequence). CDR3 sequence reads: CSAPDRLRIYEQYF. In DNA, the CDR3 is TGCAGTGCCCCTGATAGGCTCCGCATCTACGAGCAGTACTTC.

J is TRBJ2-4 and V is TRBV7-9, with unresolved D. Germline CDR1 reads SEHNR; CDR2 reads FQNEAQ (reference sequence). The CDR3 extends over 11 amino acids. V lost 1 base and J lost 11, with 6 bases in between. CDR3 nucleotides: TGTGCCAGCAGCTTAGTAGGTGTTCAGTACTTC. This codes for CASSLVGVQYF.

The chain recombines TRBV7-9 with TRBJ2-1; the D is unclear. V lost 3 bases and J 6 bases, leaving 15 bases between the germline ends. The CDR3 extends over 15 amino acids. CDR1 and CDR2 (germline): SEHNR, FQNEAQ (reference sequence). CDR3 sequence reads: CASSFKLTPPNEQFF. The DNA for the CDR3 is TGTGCCAGCAGCTTCAAACTTACCCCGCCCAATGAGCAGTTCTTC. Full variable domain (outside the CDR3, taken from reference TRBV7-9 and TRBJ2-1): DTGVSQNPRHKITKRGQNVTFRCDPISEHNRLYWYRQTLGQGPEFLTYFQNEAQLEKSRLLSDRFSAERPKGSFSTLEIQRTEQGDSAMYLCASSFKLTPPNEQFFGPGTRLTVL.

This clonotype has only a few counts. Here the CDR3 DNA reads TGTGCCAGCAGGGGACTAGCGGGGGCTTACAGCGCAGATACGCAGTATTTT. It yields the protein CASRGLAGAYSADTQYF. V and J are TRBV6-4 and TRBJ2-3; the match to TRBD2 covers 14 bases. CDR1 and CDR2 from the germline V gene are MRHNA and SNTAGT. The CDR3 is made up of 17 amino acids. The V and J ends lost 6 bases and 4 bases, in that order; junction bases with no gene match: 9.

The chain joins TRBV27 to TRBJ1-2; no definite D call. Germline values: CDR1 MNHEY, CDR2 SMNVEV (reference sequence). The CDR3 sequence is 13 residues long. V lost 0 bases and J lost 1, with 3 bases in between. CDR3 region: CASSLSRNYGYTF. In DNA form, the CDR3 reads TGTGCCAGCAGTTTATCGCGTAACTATGGCTACACCTTC.